The text below deals with one TCR beta chain. Its recognized antigen is unknown. There are no base qualities to consult, and no much larger clone falls within one base. This specimen comes from a study of blood T cell repertoires in COVID-19 (dated by TCRdb to between 2020 and 2021). At the level of the whole study: The collaborator samples originated in the United States, Italy and Spain and spanned the acute and convalescent phases of COVID-19. Samples were obtained from the ongoing ImmuneRACE study (first 160 participants) and from about 1,300 subjects provided by 6 global collaborators. The sample metadata nearly always contained a de-identified subject ID, COVID-19 status, age in years and sex. The dataset comprised deeply sampled blood TCRbeta repertoires from subjects exposed to, actively infected with, or recovered from COVID-19. The material from the prospective study consisted of cDNA or gDNA derived from T cells, B-cell-depleted T cells, or PBMCs. HLA class I and class II types, where available, came from metadata supplied by the sample provider rather than from assay-based typing. The repertoires were released in a freely available public database intended as a resource for research on the immune response to SARS-CoV-2. Overall study results and their limits: How much clinical and demographic metadata was included differed by source and by participant, and the metadata was provided uncurated.

The immunoSEQ Assay, a bias-controlled multiplex PCR, was used to amplify TCRbeta CDR3 regions from genomic DNA. In the paper's pipeline: Nucleated cell counts per sample were estimated from amplification of reference gene primers within the assay. To quantify the absolute abundance of each unique TCRbeta CDR3 rearrangement, sequence reads were collapsed and filtered. Productive Simpson clonality was computed per sample as the square root of Simpson's diversity index over productive rearrangements. The table comes from immuneACCESS by way of TCRdb, which keeps in-frame sequences with V and J called. Part of the clones is missing from these tables; in studies checked, under half for an unresolved V gene and the rest for unknown reasons. The DNA gave D and trimming, while V, J and clone size come from that table. The sample table lists around 150,000 clones, about 92% of them with a count of one. The ten largest clones add up to over 15% of the sample.

For CDR1 and CDR2, the germline V gene lists MRHNA and SNTAGT. Reading from cysteine to phenylalanine, the CDR3 counts 15 amino acids. This entry keeps only the CDR3 DNA: 45 bases, framed from base 1. V sheds 3 bases and J sheds 6 bases, leaving 16 bases between their ends. Whole blood was collected in K2EDTA tubes by collaborating institutions according to the institutions' own protocols. For TCRbeta analysis, collaborator samples were shipped as frozen whole blood, as isolated PBMCs, or as DNA extracted from either sample type. Sequencing input: peripheral blood. This TCR was sampled from a man aged 60-69 years with active or convalescent COVID-19. The chain couples TRBV6-4 to TRBJ2-3; the D gene is possibly TRBD2, with 6 bases matching. CDR3 sequence: CASSDRDSGLDTQYF. The nucleotide sequence is given as TGTGCCAGCAGTGATCGGGACTCCGGTCTTGATACGCAGTATTTT.